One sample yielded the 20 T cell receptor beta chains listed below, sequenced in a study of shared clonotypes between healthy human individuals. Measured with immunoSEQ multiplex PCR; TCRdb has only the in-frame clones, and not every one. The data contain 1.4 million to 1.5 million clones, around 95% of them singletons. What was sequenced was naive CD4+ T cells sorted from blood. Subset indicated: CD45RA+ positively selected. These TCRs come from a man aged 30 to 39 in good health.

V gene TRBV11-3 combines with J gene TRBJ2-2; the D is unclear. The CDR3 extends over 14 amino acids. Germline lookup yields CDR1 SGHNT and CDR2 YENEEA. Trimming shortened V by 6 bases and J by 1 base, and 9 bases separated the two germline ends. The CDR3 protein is CASRQQGNTGELFF. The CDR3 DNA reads TGTGCCAGCAGACAACAAGGGAACACCGGGGAGCTGTTTTTT.

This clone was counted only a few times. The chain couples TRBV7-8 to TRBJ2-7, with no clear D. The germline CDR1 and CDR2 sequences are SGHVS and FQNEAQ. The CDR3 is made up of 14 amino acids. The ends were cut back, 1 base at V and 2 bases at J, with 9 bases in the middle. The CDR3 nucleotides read TGTGCCAGCAGCTTAGATCGGGTTACCTACGAGCAGTACTTC. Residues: CASSLDRVTYEQYF.

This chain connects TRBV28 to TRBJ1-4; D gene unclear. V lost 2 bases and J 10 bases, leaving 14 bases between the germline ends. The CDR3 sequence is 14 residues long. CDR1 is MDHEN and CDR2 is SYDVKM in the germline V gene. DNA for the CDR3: TGTGCCAGCAGTTTACCGGACGTTTCTGGAAAACTGTTTTTT. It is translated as CASSLPDVSGKLFF.

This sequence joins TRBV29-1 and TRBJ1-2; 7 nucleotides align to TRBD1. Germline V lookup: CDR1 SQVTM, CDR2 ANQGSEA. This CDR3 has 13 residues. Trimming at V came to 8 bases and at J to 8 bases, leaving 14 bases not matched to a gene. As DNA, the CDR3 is TGCAGCACTACTCGGGACAGAGTATGGGGCTACACCTTC. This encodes CSTTRDRVWGYTF.

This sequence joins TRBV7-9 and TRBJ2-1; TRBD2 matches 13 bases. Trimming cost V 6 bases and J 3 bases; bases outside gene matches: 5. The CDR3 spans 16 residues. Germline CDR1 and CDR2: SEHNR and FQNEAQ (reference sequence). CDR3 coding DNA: TGTGCCAGCAGACCCGGGACTAGCGGGATCTACAATGAGCAGTTCTTC. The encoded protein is CASRPGTSGIYNEQFF.

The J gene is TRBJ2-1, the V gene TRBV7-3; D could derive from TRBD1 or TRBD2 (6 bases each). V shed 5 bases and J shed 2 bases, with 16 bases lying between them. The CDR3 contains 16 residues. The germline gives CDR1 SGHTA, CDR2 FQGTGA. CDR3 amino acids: CASSPGATWAYNEQFF. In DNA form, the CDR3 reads TGTGCCAGCAGCCCGGGGGCGACCTGGGCCTACAATGAGCAGTTCTTC. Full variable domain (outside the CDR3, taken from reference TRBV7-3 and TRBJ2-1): GAGVSQTPSNKVTEKGKYVELRCDPISGHTALYWYRQSLGQGPEFLIYFQGTGAADDSGLPNDRFFAVRPEGSVSTLKIQRTERGDSAVYLCASSPGATWAYNEQFFGPGTRLTVL.

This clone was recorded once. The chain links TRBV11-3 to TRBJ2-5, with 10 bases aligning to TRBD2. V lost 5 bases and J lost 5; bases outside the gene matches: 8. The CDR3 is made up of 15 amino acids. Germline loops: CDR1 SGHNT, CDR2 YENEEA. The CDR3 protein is CASSPGLAVGETQYF. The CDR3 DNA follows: TGTGCCAGCAGCCCCGGACTAGCGGTTGGGGAGACCCAGTACTTC. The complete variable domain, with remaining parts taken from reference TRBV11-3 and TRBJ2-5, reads EAGVVQSPRYKIIEKKQPVAFWCNPISGHNTLYWYLQNLGQGPELLIRYENEEAVDDSQLPKDRFSAERLKGVDSTLKIQPAELGDSAVYLCASSPGLAVGETQYFGPGTRLLVL.

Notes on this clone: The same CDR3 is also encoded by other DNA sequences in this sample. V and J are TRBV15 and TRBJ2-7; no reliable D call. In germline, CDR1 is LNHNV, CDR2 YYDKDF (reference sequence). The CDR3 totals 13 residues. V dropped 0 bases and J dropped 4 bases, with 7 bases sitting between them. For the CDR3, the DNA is TGTGCCACCAGCAGAGATCCGAGGTACGAGCAGTACTTC. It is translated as CATSRDPRYEQYF. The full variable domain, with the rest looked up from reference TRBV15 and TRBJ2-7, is DAMVIQNPRYQVTQFGKPVTLSCSQTLNHNVMYWYQQKSSQAPKLLFHYYDKDFNNEADTPDNFQSRRPNTSFCFLDIRSPGLGDTAMYLCATSRDPRYEQYFGPGTRLTVT.

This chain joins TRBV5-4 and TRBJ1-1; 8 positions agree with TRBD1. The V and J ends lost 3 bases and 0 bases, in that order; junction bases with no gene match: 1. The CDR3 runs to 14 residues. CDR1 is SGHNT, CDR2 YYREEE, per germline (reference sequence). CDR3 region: CASSWDRLNTEAFF. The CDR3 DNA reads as TGTGCCAGCAGCTGGGACAGGTTGAACACTGAAGCTTTCTTT.

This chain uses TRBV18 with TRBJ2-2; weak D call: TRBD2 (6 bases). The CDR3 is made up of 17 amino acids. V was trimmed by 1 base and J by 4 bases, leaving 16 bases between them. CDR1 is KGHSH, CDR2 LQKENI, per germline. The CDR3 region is CASSPLSNSGSTGELFF. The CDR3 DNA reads TGTGCCAGCTCACCACTTTCCAATAGCGGAAGCACCGGGGAGCTGTTTTTT.

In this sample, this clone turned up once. The CDR3 DNA reads as TGTGCCAGTAGTATAAGATCAGGCGCCGGGGAGCTGTTTTTT. Translating it yields CASSIRSGAGELFF. The chain combines TRBV19 with TRBJ2-2; D is uncertain. This CDR3 has 14 amino acids. Germline V gene data show CDR1 as LNHDA and CDR2 as SQIVND (reference sequence). The V end lost 2 bases, the J end lost 6 bases, and 10 bases lay between the germline ends.

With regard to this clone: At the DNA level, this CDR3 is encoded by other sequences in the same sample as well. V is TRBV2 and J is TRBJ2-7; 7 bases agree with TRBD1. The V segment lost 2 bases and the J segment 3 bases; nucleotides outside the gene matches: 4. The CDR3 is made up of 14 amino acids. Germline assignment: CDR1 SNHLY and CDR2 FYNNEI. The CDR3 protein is CASSEQGVSYEQYF. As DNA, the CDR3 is TGTGCCAGCAGTGAACAGGGGGTAAGCTACGAGCAGTACTTC.

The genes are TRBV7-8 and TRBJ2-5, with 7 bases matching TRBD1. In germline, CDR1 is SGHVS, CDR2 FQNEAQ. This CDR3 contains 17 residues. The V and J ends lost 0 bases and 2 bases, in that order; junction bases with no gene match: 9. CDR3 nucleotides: TGTGCCAGCAGCTTAGCGTTCCGGGACAGATTTCAAGAGACCCAGTACTTC. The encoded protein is CASSLAFRDRFQETQYF.

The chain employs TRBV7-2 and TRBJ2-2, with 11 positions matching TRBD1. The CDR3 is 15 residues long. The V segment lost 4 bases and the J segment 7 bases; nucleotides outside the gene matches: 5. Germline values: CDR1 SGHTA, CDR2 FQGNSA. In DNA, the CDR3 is TGTGCCAGCAGCTCGGGACAGGGGGTAATCGGGGAGCTGTTTTTT. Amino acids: CASSSGQGVIGELFF. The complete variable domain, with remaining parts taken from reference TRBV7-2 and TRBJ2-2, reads GAGVSQSPSNKVTEKGKDVELRCDPISGHTALYWYRQSLGQGLEFLIYFQGNSAPDKSGLPSDRFSAERTGGSVSTLTIQRTQQEDSAVYLCASSSGQGVIGELFFGEGSRLTVL.

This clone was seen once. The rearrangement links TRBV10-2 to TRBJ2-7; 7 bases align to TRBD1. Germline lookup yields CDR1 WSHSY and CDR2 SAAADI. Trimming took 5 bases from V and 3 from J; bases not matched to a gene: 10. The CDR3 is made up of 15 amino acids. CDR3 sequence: CASSLGARQGYEQYF. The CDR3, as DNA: TGCGCCAGCAGTTTAGGGGCCCGACAGGGCTACGAGCAGTACTTC.

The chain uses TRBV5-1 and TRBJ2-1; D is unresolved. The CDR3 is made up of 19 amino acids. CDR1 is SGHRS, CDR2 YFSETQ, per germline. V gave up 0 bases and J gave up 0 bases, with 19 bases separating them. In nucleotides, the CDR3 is TGCGCCAGCAGCTTGGCCGGCGTCCTGCCATCTAGCTCCTACAATGAGCAGTTCTTC. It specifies CASSLAGVLPSSSYNEQFF.

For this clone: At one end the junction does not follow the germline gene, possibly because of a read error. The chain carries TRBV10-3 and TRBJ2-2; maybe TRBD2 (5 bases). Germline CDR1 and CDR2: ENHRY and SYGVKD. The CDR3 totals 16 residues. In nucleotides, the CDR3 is TGTGCCATCACTGAGACCCCCGGGAAGAACACCGGGGAGCTGTTTTTT. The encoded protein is CAITETPGKNTGELFF.

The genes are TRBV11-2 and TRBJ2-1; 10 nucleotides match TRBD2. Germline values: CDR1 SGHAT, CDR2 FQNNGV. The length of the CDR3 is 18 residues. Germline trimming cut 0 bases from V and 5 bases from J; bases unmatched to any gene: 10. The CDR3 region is CASSLDLVGLARNNEQFF. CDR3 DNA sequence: TGTGCCAGCAGCTTAGATCTAGTGGGACTAGCGAGAAACAATGAGCAGTTCTTC.

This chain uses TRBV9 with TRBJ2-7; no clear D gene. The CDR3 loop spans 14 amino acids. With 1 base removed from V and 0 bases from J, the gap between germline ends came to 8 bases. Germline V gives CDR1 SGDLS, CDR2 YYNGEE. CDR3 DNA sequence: TGTGCCAGCAGCGTATCCTCAAGCTCCTACGAGCAGTACTTC. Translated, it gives CASSVSSSSYEQYF.

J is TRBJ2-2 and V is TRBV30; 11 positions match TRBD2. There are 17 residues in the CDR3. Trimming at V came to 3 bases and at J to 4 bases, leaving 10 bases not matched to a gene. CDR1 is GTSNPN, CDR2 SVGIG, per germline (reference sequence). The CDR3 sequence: CAWRALAGAAFTGELFF. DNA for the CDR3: TGTGCCTGGAGAGCACTAGCGGGAGCTGCGTTCACCGGGGAGCTGTTTTTT.